The 13 T cell receptor beta chains presented below share a single source sample, sequenced in a study of neurological immune-mediated disorders. In TCRdb, the 5' RACE reads were re-called with MiXCR into one record per CDR3 protein. The table lists about 30,000 distinct CDR3 sequences, 9.5% to 15% of them singletons, with 6.5% to 9% in the top ten. Sequenced sample: PBMCs. Receptors were obtained from a man aged 55-75 years in good health.

In its sample, this clonotype was seen many times. V usage is TRBV25-1 and J usage is TRBJ2-7; D possibly uses TRBD1 or TRBD2 (6 bases each). Germline CDR1 and CDR2: MGHDK and SYGVNS. The V gene lost 6 bases and the J gene lost 7 bases, with 13 bases spanning the gap. The CDR3 runs 12 residues. The CDR3 loop reads CASRRGANEQYF. The CDR3 coding sequence is TGTGCCAGCAGAAGGGGGGCGAATGAGCAGTACTTC.

This clonotype ranks as medium-sized. This rearrangement joins TRBV29-1 to TRBJ2-6; the D is unclear. This CDR3 is built from 13 residues. With 6 bases removed from V and 0 bases from J, the gap between germline ends came to 6 bases. CDR1 is SQVTM and CDR2 is ANQGSEA in the germline V gene. The CDR3 protein is CSVTSSGANVLTF. CDR3 DNA sequence: TGCAGCGTAACAAGCTCTGGGGCCAACGTCCTGACTTTC.

This clonotype occurred many times. The chain recombines TRBV6-1 with TRBJ2-1; TRBD1 might be the D (6 bases). The germline CDR1 and CDR2 sequences are MNHNS and SASEGT. The CDR3 length is 14 residues. V was clipped by 2 bases and J by 8 bases, with 13 bases between them. The CDR3 loop reads CASSENRDLDEQFF. The CDR3 coding sequence is TGTGCCAGCAGTGAAAACAGGGATCTCGATGAGCAGTTCTTC.

The sample holds many counts of this clonotype. The chain uses TRBV4-3 and TRBJ2-1; 7 nucleotides align to TRBD2. V gave up 0 bases and J gave up 6 bases; unmatched junction bases: 11. Germline CDR1 reads LGHNA; CDR2 reads YSLEER. The CDR3 length is 17 residues. CDR3 bases: TGCGCCAGCAGCCAAGACGCATGGACTAGTATCCGCAATGAGCAGTTCTTC. Translated, it gives CASSQDAWTSIRNEQFF.

This clonotype has a count of ten or more. The chain combines TRBV20-1 with TRBJ2-5, with 7 bases fitting TRBD2. The CDR3 is made up of 13 amino acids. V was pared by 8 bases and J by 1 base, with 7 bases of the junction left unmatched. The germline CDR1 and CDR2 sequences are DFQATT and SNEGSKA (reference sequence). The CDR3 bases are TGCAGTCCGTCGGGGACTACCCAAGAGACCCAGTACTTC. It specifies CSPSGTTQETQYF.

This clonotype appeared many times. J is TRBJ2-6 and V is TRBV29-1, with D possibly TRBD2 on 5 matching bases. This CDR3 comprises 13 residues. V shed 6 bases and J shed 1 base, with 7 bases lying between them. Germline CDR1 is SQVTM and CDR2 is ANQGSEA. This CDR3 is CSVRESGANVLTF. The CDR3 DNA sequence: TGCAGCGTAAGGGAGTCTGGGGCCAACGTCCTGACTTTC.

Many counts were recorded for this clonotype. The chain links TRBV7-2 to TRBJ1-3; D is possibly TRBD1 (5 bases). This CDR3 is 15 amino acids long. From germline, CDR1 is SGHTA and CDR2 FQGNSA. The V and J ends lost 0 bases and 4 bases respectively, with 10 bases between them. The chain's CDR3 is CASSLAGPPGNTIYF. As DNA, the CDR3 is TGTGCCAGCAGCTTAGCGGGACCGCCGGGAAACACCATATATTTT.

This clonotype has ten or more counts. V gene TRBV15 combines with J gene TRBJ2-7; D is perhaps TRBD2 (5 bases). The germline V gene encodes CDR1 LNHNV and CDR2 YYDKDF (reference sequence). The CDR3 consists of 16 residues. The V and J ends lost 0 bases and 3 bases respectively, with 15 bases between them. As DNA, the CDR3 is TGTGCCACCAGCAGAGATCGGGCCGGCGGGTACTACGAGCAGTACTTC. Translated, it gives CATSRDRAGGYYEQYF.

By frequency in the sample, this clonotype is medium-sized. This rearrangement joins TRBV5-1 to TRBJ2-7, with 10 bases identical to TRBD1. Germline V lookup: CDR1 SGHRS, CDR2 YFSETQ. J gave up 5 bases and V 3 bases, and 8 bases lay outside the gene matches. The CDR3 totals 15 residues. CDR3: CASSSATGGLDEQYF. DNA for the CDR3: TGCGCCAGCAGCTCAGCGACAGGGGGCTTGGACGAGCAGTACTTC. Supplemented by reference TRBV5-1 and TRBJ2-7, the full variable domain reads KAGVTQTPRYLIKTRGQQVTLSCSPISGHRSVSWYQQTPGQGLQFLFEYFSETQRNKGNFPGRFSGRQFSNSRSEMNVSTLELGDSALYLCASSSATGGLDEQYFGPGTRLTVT.

This clonotype qualifies as medium-sized. The V gene is TRBV6-5, the J gene TRBJ2-5; 7 bases agree with TRBD2. The CDR3 loop spans 14 amino acids. The germline gives CDR1 MNHEY, CDR2 SVGAGI. V shed 8 bases, J shed 10 bases, and the junction held 16 bases outside the gene matches. The CDR3 DNA is TGTGCCAGCTCCAGGGCCGGGGGGTCCGGGGGCCAGTACTTC. Encoded protein: CASSRAGGSGGQYF.

This clonotype showed up many times. The chain joins TRBV7-2 to TRBJ2-7; D is uncertain. V was pared by 2 bases and J by 4 bases, with 6 bases between. The CDR3 is 12 residues long. Germline V gene data show CDR1 as SGHTA and CDR2 as FQGNSA. The CDR3 coding sequence is TGTGCCAGCAGCTTATCGGAGTACGAGCAGTACTTC. It codes for CASSLSEYEQYF. Together with reference TRBV7-2 and TRBJ2-7, the CDR3 gives the full variable domain: GAGVSQSPSNKVTEKGKDVELRCDPISGHTALYWYRQSLGQGLEFLIYFQGNSAPDKSGLPSDRFSAERTGGSVSTLTIQRTQQEDSAVYLCASSLSEYEQYFGPGTRLTVT.

At least ten counts were recorded for this clonotype. The genes are TRBV6-6 and TRBJ1-2; a weak D match, TRBD1 (5 bases). The CDR3 is 14 amino acids. The germline CDR1 and CDR2 sequences are MNHNY and SVGAGI (reference sequence). Trimming stripped 6 bases from V and 3 bases from J, with 14 bases between. This CDR3 reads CASRNSQGDYGYTF. Here the CDR3 DNA reads TGTGCCAGCAGGAACTCCCAGGGAGACTATGGCTACACCTTC.

Ten or more counts support this clonotype. V and J are TRBV3-1 and TRBJ2-7, with 11 bases matching TRBD2. CDR3 length: 17 residues. V dropped 0 bases and J dropped 0; count of bases not matched to a gene: 4. The germline CDR1 and CDR2 sequences are LGHDT and YNNKEL (reference sequence). In DNA, the CDR3 is TGTGCCAGCAGCCAAGATCTAGCGGGAGGCCGCTCCTACGAGCAGTACTTC. Translated: CASSQDLAGGRSYEQYF.